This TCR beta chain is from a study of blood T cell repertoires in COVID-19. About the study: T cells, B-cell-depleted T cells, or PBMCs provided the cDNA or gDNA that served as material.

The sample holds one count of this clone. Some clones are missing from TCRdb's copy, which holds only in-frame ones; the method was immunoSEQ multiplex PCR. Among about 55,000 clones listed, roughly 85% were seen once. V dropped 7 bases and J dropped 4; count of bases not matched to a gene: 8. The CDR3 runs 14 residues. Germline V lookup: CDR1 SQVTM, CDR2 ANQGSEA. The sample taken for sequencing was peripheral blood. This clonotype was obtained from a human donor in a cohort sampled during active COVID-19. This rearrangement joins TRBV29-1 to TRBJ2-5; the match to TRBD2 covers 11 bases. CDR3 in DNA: TGCAGCGCCGCTCCCCTAGCGGGGGGAGAGACCCAGTACTTC. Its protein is CSAAPLAGGETQYF.